This entry lists 8 T cell receptor beta chains sequenced from one sample in a study of OX40 agonist ivuxolimab in advanced cancers. Data came from immunoSEQ multiplex PCR; TCRdb stores just in-frame clones and leaves some out. The sample carries 60,000 to 85,000 clones, about nine tenths recorded once. The sequencing here drew on CD4+ or CD8+ T cells sorted from blood, taken in a trial of the OX40 agonist ivuxolimab. Every receptor here comes from an adult with an advanced solid tumor such as melanoma, head and neck, liver or kidney cancer.

The chain joins TRBV5-1 to TRBJ2-1, with 7 bases aligning to TRBD1. Trimming removed 5 bases from V and 0 bases from J; junction bases left unmatched: 5. The CDR3 has 15 residues. CDR1 and CDR2 (germline): SGHRS, YFSETQ. CDR3 in DNA: TGCGCCAGCAGTACAGGGGTGAGCTCCTACAATGAGCAGTTCTTC. Protein: CASSTGVSSYNEQFF.

This chain links TRBV9 with TRBJ1-4, with D unresolved. Looked up from germline, CDR1 is SGDLS and CDR2 is YYNGEE. The CDR3 extends over 17 amino acids. Trimming took 0 bases from V and 3 from J, leaving 15 bases between them. CDR3 nucleotides: TGTGCCAGCAGCGTAGGAGGCGCCACCGTTTCTAATGAAAAACTGTTTTTT. Protein product: CASSVGGATVSNEKLFF.

This chain joins TRBV30 and TRBJ1-5; D is uncertain. Trimming cost V 7 bases and J 0 bases, with 13 bases left between them. The germline gives CDR1 GTSNPN, CDR2 SVGIG (reference sequence). CDR3 length: 14 amino acids. In DNA form, the CDR3 reads TGTGCCTACACGACAACTAATAGCAATCAGCCCCAGCATTTT. Protein: CAYTTTNSNQPQHF.

The table lists this clone with a count of one. The V gene is TRBV19, the J gene TRBJ2-7, with a possible D match to TRBD1 (5 bases). The CDR3 extends over 15 amino acids. Trimming pared 1 base from V and 3 bases from J, leaving 13 bases between. CDR1 LNHDA and CDR2 SQIVND come from the germline V gene (reference sequence). CDR3 region: CASSIGTPSFYEQYF. CDR3 bases: TGTGCCAGTAGTATAGGGACACCGAGCTTCTACGAGCAGTACTTC.

This chain joins TRBV7-2 and TRBJ2-2; perhaps TRBD1 as D (5 bases). The CDR3 consists of 15 residues. V was cut by 4 bases and J by 0 bases, with 9 bases left in between. CDR1 and CDR2 (germline): SGHTA, FQGNSA. The CDR3 DNA reads as TGTGCCAGCAGCTCGGACACTTCGAACACCGGGGAGCTGTTTTTT. Translation gives CASSSDTSNTGELFF.

The rearrangement joins TRBV9 to TRBJ1-2; 7 bases are shared with TRBD1. From germline, CDR1 is SGDLS and CDR2 YYNGEE. With V trimmed by 4 bases and J by 5 bases, 11 bases remained unmatched. The CDR3 is 15 residues long. The CDR3 DNA is TGTGCCAGCAGCCCCGGGACAGCAGTAAGTTATGGCTACACCTTC. It translates to CASSPGTAVSYGYTF.

The chain uses TRBV5-1 and TRBJ1-1, with 8 nucleotides matching TRBD1. The V segment lost 3 bases and the J segment 6 bases; nucleotides outside the gene matches: 7. The CDR3 sequence is 14 residues long. CDR1 SGHRS and CDR2 YFSETQ come from the germline V gene. The CDR3 loop reads CASSSGTGAAEAFF. CDR3 nucleotide sequence: TGCGCCAGCAGCTCAGGGACAGGAGCGGCTGAAGCTTTCTTT.

This clone was counted a few times. This sequence joins TRBV30 and TRBJ1-5, with TRBD1 as a possible D gene (5 bases). Germline CDR1 and CDR2: GTSNPN and SVGIG (reference sequence). Trimming left V 3 bases short and J 7 bases short, with 13 bases between. This CDR3 is built from 13 residues. DNA for the CDR3: TGTGCCTGGAGCGGGGGACCGGGCCAGCCCCAGCATTTT. Its translation: CAWSGGPGQPQHF.